This T cell receptor (beta chain) derives from a study of molecular identifiers for immune sequencing clone quantification. The CDR3 has 19 residues. In germline, CDR1 is DFQATT, CDR2 SNEGSKA (reference sequence). J was trimmed by 4 bases and V by 0 bases; bases with no gene match: 10. Study-wide results and caveats: Clones that had above 20 RNA copies took up over 98% of effector molecules but under 1% in naive cells.

There are many counts of this clonotype. Its cognate antigen is unknown. Naive CD8 T cells were sorted as CD8+CD4-CCR7+CD45RA+. Via MiXCR, TCRdb re-called the PCR reads, giving one row per CDR3 protein. The sample yields tens of thousands of distinct CDR3 sequences, approximately 19% seen once. The sample consisted of naive CD8+ T cells from blood, with Jurkat cell RNA spiked in. Described subset: FACS-sorted CD8+CD4-CCR7+CD45RA+ naive T cells. The V call is TRBV20-1, the J call TRBJ2-3, with TRBD2 identical over 16 bases. The source is a human donor in good health. Some libraries in this study had Jurkat cell RNA spiked in. CDR3 protein: CSARDHSGTSGRAADTQYF. CDR3 nucleotides: TGCAGTGCTAGAGATCACTCCGGGACTAGCGGGAGGGCCGCAGATACGCAGTATTTT.